The sequence of this TCR beta chain was determined in a study of blood T cell repertoires in COVID-19. Study summary: Acute and convalescent COVID-19 specimens originated in the United States, Italy and Spain. From T cells, B-cell-depleted T cells, or PBMCs came the material, which was cDNA or gDNA.

Original handling: Amplification with reference gene primers provided the estimates of nucleated cell counts. Profiling relied on immunoSEQ multiplex PCR, and the TCRdb table lists in-frame clones only, not all of them. The DNA gave D and trimming, while V, J and clone size come from that table. The data show 250,000 to 300,000 clones, with approximately 91% seen just once and around 12% held by the top ten. The germline CDR1 and CDR2 sequences are SGHDT and YYEEEE. The CDR3 loop spans 15 amino acids. Between the trimmed V and J ends, which lost 0 bases and 1 base, there was a span of 10 bases. The sequenced sample consisted of peripheral blood. The sequence derives from a woman aged 55 to 70 with acute or convalescent COVID-19. This chain links TRBV5-6 with TRBJ2-5; TRBD1 is a possible D gene (6 bases). The DNA for the CDR3 is TGTGCCAGCAGCTTGGCCACAGGGCTCCAAGAGACCCAGTACTTC. This encodes CASSLATGLQETQYF.